The TCR beta chain described here comes from a study of blood T cell repertoires in COVID-19 (dated by TCRdb to 2018 to 2021). Looking at the study overall: Samples from collaborators originated in the United States, Italy and Spain and spanned both the acute and convalescent phases of COVID-19. Nearly every sample came with metadata listing a de-identified subject ID, COVID-19 status, age in years and sex. HLA class I and class II types, where available, came from metadata supplied by the sample provider rather than from assay-based typing. Deeply sampled blood TCRbeta repertoires from subjects exposed to, actively infected with, or recovered from COVID-19 were included in the dataset. The repertoires were released in a freely available public database meant as a resource for research on the immune response to SARS-CoV-2. Samples were obtained from the ongoing ImmuneRACE study (first 160 participants) and from 950 to 1,500 subjects provided by 6 global collaborators. The material from the prospective study consisted of cDNA or gDNA derived from T cells, B-cell-depleted T cells, or PBMCs.

V drops 3 bases and J drops 6 bases, leaving 12 bases in between. The CDR1 and CDR2 encoded by the germline V gene are MNHEY and SVGEGT. The CDR3 goes from the cysteine to the phenylalanine over 14 residues. This entry keeps only the CDR3 DNA: 42 bases, framed from base 1. In this sample, this clone turned up a few times. It lacks a known antigen. No per-base quality is available; no much larger clone lies one base away. Each collaborating institution followed its own protocols to collect whole blood in K2EDTA tubes. For TCRbeta analysis, collaborators shipped samples in one of three forms: frozen whole blood, isolated PBMCs, or DNA extracted from either of those sample types. General conclusions and limits of the study: Clinical and demographic metadata were provided uncurated, with the amount varying by source and participant.

TCRbeta CDR3 regions were amplified from genomic DNA using the immunoSEQ Assay, a bias-controlled multiplex PCR. On the study's bioinformatics: Nucleated cell counts per sample were estimated from amplification of reference gene primers within the assay. To quantify the absolute abundance of each unique TCRbeta CDR3 rearrangement, sequence reads were collapsed and filtered. For each sample, productive Simpson clonality was calculated as the square root of Simpson's diversity index across productive rearrangements. As stored in TCRdb, this immuneACCESS dataset retains in-frame rearrangements with V and J assigned. A fraction of the clones does not appear; measured against another copy, unresolved V genes explain less than half of the discrepancy, and the remainder lacks a known reason. V and J calls and clone size are copied from that table; D and trimming were computed from the DNA. This sample gives around 700,000 clones in total; 75% to 90% of them show up just once. Approximately 0.25% of the sample lies in the top ten.

The source material was peripheral blood. The V and J segments used are TRBV6-2 or TRBV6-3 and TRBJ1-5; 6 matching bases give a weak D call of TRBD1. The sequence was obtained from a woman in her late teens or twenties with acute or convalescent COVID-19. The DNA sequence is TGTGCCAGCAGTTATTCGGGACATGGTCAGCCCCAGCATTTT. Its protein product is CASSYSGHGQPQHF.